Following are 32 T cell receptor beta chains from one sample sequenced in a study of T cells after yellow fever vaccination. One entry per CDR3 protein, called by TCRdb with MiXCR from the 5' RACE reads. Of a few hundred thousand distinct CDR3 sequences listed, about a sixth are singletons. The source was PBMCs, collected around 5 days after the first yellow fever vaccination. The source of these receptors is a man between 18 and 35 years old who received the YFV17D yellow fever vaccine.

This clonotype was found a few times. The V call is TRBV10-3, the J call TRBJ2-4; D remains ambiguous. This CDR3 is built from 16 residues. CDR1 and CDR2 from the germline V gene are ENHRY and SYGVKD. V was cut by 3 bases and J by 1 base, with 13 bases left in between. The CDR3 protein is CAISEIMGMAKNIQYF. The CDR3 nucleotides read TGTGCCATCAGTGAAATTATGGGGATGGCCAAAAACATTCAGTACTTC.

This clonotype has a handful of counts. The V and J genes are TRBV5-6 and TRBJ2-1; D gene ambiguous. This CDR3 is 15 amino acids long. V shed 3 bases and J shed 0 bases, with 10 bases lying between them. Germline CDR1 SGHDT, CDR2 YYEEEE. Here the CDR3 DNA reads TGTGCCAGCAGCTCAGGACCGTCCTCCTACAATGAGCAGTTCTTC. This sequence encodes CASSSGPSSYNEQFF.

This rearrangement joins TRBV27 to TRBJ2-7; weak D call: TRBD1 (5 bases). The CDR3 spans 13 residues. The germline gives CDR1 MNHEY, CDR2 SMNVEV (reference sequence). Trimming took 0 bases from V and 5 from J, leaving 8 bases between them. The CDR3 DNA follows: TGTGCCAGCAGTTTATCAGGGGTACACGAGCAGTACTTC. Translation: CASSLSGVHEQYF.

The rearrangement links TRBV4-3 to TRBJ2-3, with D possibly being TRBD1 (6 bases). CDR1 and CDR2 from the germline V gene are LGHNA and YSLEER. The length of the CDR3 is 16 residues. Deletions cut 0 bases from V and 8 bases from J, with 18 bases between. The CDR3 here is CASSQEGLRARGTQYF. The DNA of the CDR3 is TGCGCCAGCAGCCAAGAGGGCCTGAGGGCCAGGGGTACGCAGTATTTT.

This clonotype was found many times. The chain uses TRBV7-3 and TRBJ2-5; D is uncertain. Per the germline V gene, CDR1 is SGHTA and CDR2 is FQGTGA. V was cut by 4 bases and J by 3 bases, with 12 bases left in between. There are 14 residues in the CDR3. The CDR3 loop reads CASSSGSTKETQYF. The CDR3 DNA sequence: TGTGCCAGCAGCTCCGGATCTACGAAAGAGACCCAGTACTTC.

V is TRBV28 and J is TRBJ1-5; TRBD1 aligns across 7 bases. V lost 9 bases, J lost 1 base, and 6 bases stayed unmatched. Germline CDR1 and CDR2: MDHEN and SYDVKM. CDR3 length: 14 residues. The CDR3 sequence is CASKEGGSNQPQHF. The CDR3, as DNA: TGTGCCAGTAAAGAAGGGGGCAGCAATCAGCCCCAGCATTTT.

The rearrangement links TRBV6-1 to TRBJ1-5; 7 nucleotides agree with TRBD1. The CDR3 is 16 residues long. Germline values: CDR1 MNHNS, CDR2 SASEGT. V lost 10 bases and J lost 2; bases outside the gene matches: 14. The CDR3: CATNPRGNRGNQPQHF. The CDR3 nucleotides are TGTGCCACGAATCCCAGGGGGAATAGGGGCAATCAGCCCCAGCATTTT.

This chain joins TRBV2 and TRBJ1-5; 7 positions agree with TRBD1. The CDR3 extends over 15 amino acids. Germline assignment: CDR1 SNHLY and CDR2 FYNNEI. Trimming removed 3 bases from V and 4 bases from J; junction bases left unmatched: 6. CDR3 sequence reads: CASSDTQGWNQPQHF. The DNA for the CDR3 is TGTGCCAGCAGTGACACACAGGGGTGGAATCAGCCCCAGCATTTT.

This clonotype has ten or more counts. The gene calls are TRBV10-3 and TRBJ2-3; 12 bases map to TRBD2. From germline, CDR1 is ENHRY and CDR2 SYGVKD. The trim removed 2 bases at V and 6 bases at J, leaving 6 bases unmatched. The CDR3 consists of 16 residues. CDR3 protein: CAISEELAGGLDTQYF. Written as DNA, the CDR3 is TGTGCCATCAGTGAGGAACTAGCGGGGGGCCTCGATACGCAGTATTTT.

This clonotype was detected only a few times. The chain recombines TRBV7-9 with TRBJ1-2, with D uncertain. Germline CDR1 reads SEHNR; CDR2 reads FQNEAQ (reference sequence). This CDR3 has 11 amino acids. V lost 6 bases and J 12 bases, leaving 14 bases between the germline ends. The chain's CDR3 is CASRPPEVHTF. The CDR3 DNA reads TGTGCCAGCAGACCCCCCGAGGTCCACACCTTC.

The J gene is TRBJ2-1, the V gene TRBV5-1, with D possibly being TRBD2 (6 bases). The CDR3 spans 15 residues. Trimming cost V 6 bases and J 2 bases, with 15 bases left between them. Germline loops: CDR1 SGHRS, CDR2 YFSETQ. The CDR3 loop is CASIKRPSAYNEQFF. The DNA for the CDR3 is TGCGCCAGCATCAAGAGGCCTAGCGCCTACAATGAGCAGTTCTTC.

This clonotype turned up a few times. This chain uses TRBV4-1 with TRBJ1-6, with D possibly TRBD1 on 5 matching bases. This CDR3 comprises 13 residues. V was clipped by 3 bases and J by 10 bases, with 10 bases between them. Germline V gene sequence: CDR1 MGHRA, CDR2 YSYEKL. The CDR3 DNA reads TGCGCCAGCAGCCAGCTACAGGTCTCACCCCTCCACTTT. Amino acids: CASSQLQVSPLHF.

The gene calls are TRBV5-1 and TRBJ2-7; D tentatively reads TRBD1 or TRBD2 (5 bases each). V was pared by 7 bases and J by 4 bases, with 18 bases between. Looked up from germline, CDR1 is SGHRS and CDR2 is YFSETQ. There are 14 residues in the CDR3. CDR3: CASRESRREYEQYF. CDR3 DNA sequence: TGCGCCAGCCGAGAGAGCCGCAGGGAGTACGAGCAGTACTTC.

This clonotype was found a few times. The V and J genes are TRBV10-3 and TRBJ2-7; tentatively, D is TRBD1 or TRBD2 (5 bases each). Germline CDR1 ENHRY, CDR2 SYGVKD. V lost 0 bases, J lost 6 bases, and 15 bases lay in between. CDR3 size: 15 residues. The CDR3 spells CAISESSGPPGEQYF. The CDR3 DNA reads as TGTGCCATCAGTGAGTCCTCGGGACCCCCGGGCGAGCAGTACTTC.

The table lists this clonotype with a few counts. This chain connects TRBV20-1 to TRBJ1-4; 9 positions match TRBD1. The V gene end was trimmed by 0 bases and the J gene end by 8 bases; junction bases not matched to a gene: 10. Germline V CDR1 and CDR2: DFQATT, SNEGSKA (reference sequence). CDR3 length: 16 amino acids. The CDR3 DNA follows: TGCAGTGCTAGAGATCTCGGACAGGGGCTTAGGGAAAAACTGTTTTTT. Translation: CSARDLGQGLREKLFF.

This clonotype has a handful of counts. The chain combines TRBV7-9 with TRBJ2-7; no clear D gene. The CDR3 runs to 15 residues. Germline V lookup: CDR1 SEHNR, CDR2 FQNEAQ (reference sequence). Trimming left V 1 base short and J 1 base short, with 11 bases between. The CDR3 spells CASSLVGRASYEQYF. CDR3 nucleotides: TGTGCCAGCAGCTTAGTAGGCAGAGCTTCCTACGAGCAGTACTTC.

This clonotype was seen a few times. This rearrangement joins TRBV7-7 to TRBJ2-7; no clear D gene. This CDR3 spans 15 amino acids. Trimming took 3 bases from V and 2 from J, leaving 14 bases between them. Germline CDR1 and CDR2: SSHAT and FNYEAQ (reference sequence). The CDR3 nucleotides are TGTGCCAGCAGCTTCCGGCCCGGACGGCCCTACGAGCAGTACTTC. Amino acid sequence: CASSFRPGRPYEQYF.

For this clonotype: A read error may be the cause here, since a much bigger clone is one base away. This chain uses TRBV5-1 with TRBJ2-6; 9 nucleotides agree with TRBD1. Germline CDR1 SGHRS, CDR2 YFSETQ. The CDR3 consists of 21 residues. CDR3 in amino acids: CASSFPGQGNPSLSGANILTF. The CDR3 region has the DNA TGCGCCAGCAGCTTTCCGGGACAGGGTAACCCCTCCCTCTCTGGGGCCAACATCCTGACTTTC.

The rearrangement uses TRBV12-3 or TRBV12-4 and TRBJ2-6, with 7 bases lining up with TRBD1. With V trimmed by 6 bases and J by 2 bases, 7 bases remained unmatched. This CDR3 has 16 residues. DNA of the CDR3: TGTGCCAGCAGCTATGGACAGGCCCCTGGGGCCAACGTCCTGACTTTC. As protein: CASSYGQAPGANVLTF.

This rearrangement joins TRBV12-3 or TRBV12-4 to TRBJ2-3; 10 positions agree with TRBD2. The V segment lost 7 bases and the J segment 7 bases; nucleotides outside the gene matches: 11. CDR3 length: 15 amino acids. The CDR3 bases are TGTGCCAGCACACCCTCGGGACTAGCGTGGAATACGCAGTATTTT. It specifies CASTPSGLAWNTQYF.

V gene TRBV20-1 combines with J gene TRBJ1-1, with 8 positions matching TRBD1. V dropped 0 bases and J dropped 4; count of bases not matched to a gene: 1. Germline V lookup: CDR1 DFQATT, CDR2 SNEGSKA (reference sequence). This CDR3 has 13 amino acids. The CDR3: CSARDRGRTEAFF. The CDR3 region has the DNA TGCAGTGCTAGAGACAGGGGGCGCACTGAAGCTTTCTTT.

The CDR3 sequence is CASSLAAGVNEQFF. In DNA form, the CDR3 reads TGTGCCAGCAGCTTAGCCGCAGGGGTCAATGAGCAGTTCTTC. The chain has TRBV7-2 and TRBJ2-1; D possibly corresponds to TRBD1 (6 bases). This CDR3 is 14 amino acids long. The germline V gene encodes CDR1 SGHTA and CDR2 FQGNSA. V was shortened by 0 bases and J by 6 bases, with 9 bases between the two germline ends.

This sequence joins TRBV2 and TRBJ2-3; D is unclear. The germline V gene has CDR1 SNHLY and CDR2 FYNNEI. Trimming shortened V by 7 bases and J by 4 bases, and 9 bases separated the two germline ends. The CDR3 has 12 amino acids. DNA for the CDR3: TGTGCCAGCACCGCGGTGCCAGATACGCAGTATTTT. Amino acids: CASTAVPDTQYF. Looking up the rest from reference TRBV2 and TRBJ2-3 gives the full variable domain: EPEVTQTPSHQVTQMGQEVILRCVPISNHLYFYWYRQILGQKVEFLVSFYNNEISEKSEIFDDQFSVERPDGSNFTLKIRSTKLEDSAMYFCASTAVPDTQYFGPGTRLTVL.

V usage is TRBV5-1 and J usage is TRBJ2-7; 14 bases line up with TRBD2. There are 16 residues in the CDR3. Germline V CDR1 and CDR2: SGHRS, YFSETQ. J gave up 3 bases and V 3 bases, and 5 bases lay outside the gene matches. The CDR3 bases are TGCGCCAGCAGCTCGACTAGCGGGGGGGCAAACTACGAGCAGTACTTC. As protein: CASSSTSGGANYEQYF.

Only one count was recorded for this clonotype. The chain has TRBV20-1 and TRBJ1-5, with D tentatively TRBD1 (6 bases). Germline CDR1 and CDR2: DFQATT and SNEGSKA (reference sequence). The CDR3 runs 14 residues. The V and J ends lost 6 bases and 0 bases respectively, with 12 bases between them. The CDR3 coding sequence is TGCAGTGCCCTAAGACAGGATAGCAATCAGCCCCAGCATTTT. The encoded protein is CSALRQDSNQPQHF.

This chain joins TRBV2 and TRBJ1-5, with D unresolved. Trimming stripped 6 bases from V and 3 bases from J, with 12 bases between. CDR3 length: 14 amino acids. In germline, CDR1 is SNHLY, CDR2 FYNNEI. In nucleotides, the CDR3 is TGTGCCAGCAGCGCCGGGAGAACCAATCAGCCCCAGCATTTT. Its protein is CASSAGRTNQPQHF.

This clonotype was observed a handful of times. This is likely a read error, given that the CDR3 carries no conserved phenylalanine or tryptophan at its end. No DNA is shown, since the ends of the CDR3 on it are uncertain; the CDR3 is the one TCRdb lists. The chain recombines TRBV6-1 with TRBJ2-7; whether TRBD1, the table's D call, matches the DNA was not checked. Both ends counted, the CDR3 spans 13 residues. CDR1 and CDR2 from the germline V gene are MNHNS and SASEGT. CDR3 sequence reads: CASSEGDGGRAHQ.

The CDR3 DNA follows: TGCAGTGCCAAACGGGGGCAAGAGACCCAGTACTTC. It translates to CSAKRGQETQYF. V usage is TRBV20-1 and J usage is TRBJ2-5; D possibly corresponds to TRBD2 (6 bases). With 6 bases removed from V and 2 bases from J, the gap between germline ends came to 10 bases. Germline assignment: CDR1 DFQATT and CDR2 SNEGSKA (reference sequence). CDR3 length equals 12 residues.

The chain has TRBV9 and TRBJ1-2; D uncertain. Per the germline V gene, CDR1 is SGDLS and CDR2 is YYNGEE. Trimming pared 0 bases from V and 1 base from J, leaving 7 bases between. The CDR3 sequence is 14 residues long. The CDR3 nucleotides are TGTGCCAGCAGCGTAGATCTGGTTAACTATGGCTACACCTTC. It encodes CASSVDLVNYGYTF.

This clonotype was picked up many times. The chain uses TRBV28 and TRBJ1-5, with D possibly being TRBD1 (5 bases). CDR3 length: 15 residues. V lost 2 bases and J 8 bases, leaving 16 bases between the germline ends. Germline CDR1 and CDR2: MDHEN and SYDVKM. The CDR3 spells CASSLPGQGGKPQHF. DNA for the CDR3: TGTGCCAGCAGTTTACCAGGGCAGGGCGGGAAGCCCCAGCATTTT. Full variable domain (outside the CDR3, taken from reference TRBV28 and TRBJ1-5): DVKVTQSSRYLVKRTGEKVFLECVQDMDHENMFWYRQDPGLGLRLIYFSYDVKMKEKGDIPEGYSVSREKKERFSLILESASTNQTSMYLCASSLPGQGGKPQHFGDGTRLSIL.

This clonotype was counted between two and nine times. The rearrangement joins TRBV7-2 to TRBJ1-5; D not resolved. This CDR3 contains 15 residues. Germline CDR1 reads SGHTA; CDR2 reads FQGNSA. The ends were cut back, 3 bases at V and 3 bases at J, with 12 bases in the middle. The CDR3 region is CASSFKVGDNQPQHF. Here the CDR3 DNA reads TGTGCCAGCAGCTTTAAGGTCGGGGACAATCAGCCCCAGCATTTT.

This clonotype was counted only a few times. The chain uses TRBV9 and TRBJ1-6, with TRBD1 matching 9 bases. The CDR3 is 18 amino acids. Germline assignment: CDR1 SGDLS and CDR2 YYNGEE. Trimming cost V 6 bases and J 6 bases; bases outside gene matches: 16. CDR3 in amino acids: CASISWDRDLWCNSPLHF. In DNA, the CDR3 is TGTGCCAGCATTTCCTGGGACAGGGACCTCTGGTGTAATTCACCCCTCCACTTT.